These T cell receptor beta chains were read from a single sample in a study of OX40 agonist ivuxolimab in advanced cancers. This table comes from immunoSEQ multiplex PCR, and its TCRdb copy is limited to in-frame clones, with some not included. The sample includes fewer than 40,000 clones, roughly 79% seen only once; the top ten take around 1.5%. The sequencing here drew on CD4+ or CD8+ T cells sorted from blood, taken in a trial of the OX40 agonist ivuxolimab. These receptors all stem from an adult with an advanced solid tumor such as melanoma, head and neck, liver or kidney cancer. Both conserved end residues are part of each CDR3. D genes are given only for firm matches. Some rows have no size entry. The others give once, few or many, or a class for an expanded clone.

TRBJ1-5,TRBV6-5,NA,TRBD1,CASRQTGFRNQPQHF,TGTGCCAGCAGGCAGACAGGGTTTCGCAATCAGCCCCAGCATTTT
TRBJ1-1,TRBV11-2,NA,NA,CASSLESVLEAFF,TGTGCCAGCAGCTTAGAGAGTGTCTTGGAGGCTTTCTTT
TRBJ2-7,TRBV30,NA,NA,CAWSVPGQLSYEQYF,TGTGCCTGGAGTGTCCCCGGACAGTTATCCTACGAGCAGTACTTC
TRBJ1-4,TRBV28,NA,NA,CASSFHSAVEKLFF,TGTGCCAGCAGTTTTCACTCCGCGGTTGAAAAACTGTTTTTT
TRBJ2-1,TRBV6-1,once,NA,CASSQDYDNEQFF,TGTGCCAGCAGTCAGGACTACGACAATGAGCAGTTCTTC
TRBJ1-4,TRBV7-2,NA,TRBD1,CASSPGGSREKLFF,TGTGCCAGCAGTCCAGGGGGCTCGCGTGAAAAACTGTTTTTT
TRBJ2-3,TRBV11-2,NA,NA,CASGPYTDTQYF,TGTGCCAGCGGACCATACACAGATACGCAGTATTTT
TRBJ2-7,TRBV19,NA,TRBD2,CASSIRGRAYEQYF,TGTGCCAGTAGTATTCGAGGGAGGGCCTACGAGCAGTACTTC
TRBJ1-2,TRBV7-2,NA,NA,CASSLAGDLYGYTF,TGTGCCAGCAGCTTAGCTGGGGACCTCTATGGCTACACCTTC
TRBJ1-6,TRBV7-2,NA,NA,CASGPRGGFDSPLHF,TGTGCCAGCGGACCCCGAGGAGGGTTTGATTCACCCCTCCACTTT